A selection of T cell receptor beta chains follows, all from one sample in a study of blood T cells in healthy people across ages. TCRdb re-derived calls from the 5' RACE reads in MiXCR, one entry per CDR3 protein. The profile covers 850,000 to 950,000 distinct CDR3 sequences, with around 30% appearing a single time and approximately 15% taken by the ten largest. The specimen sequenced was blood. These receptor sequences come from an elderly woman in good health. Each CDR3 is given with its conserved first and last residue. Each record gives: clone size, V gene, D gene, J gene, CDR3 DNA, CDR3 protein. D genes are given only for firm matches. Clone size is shown for a subset of rows, as once, few, many or a class of expanded clone.

clone_size: -
v_call: TRBV20-1
d_call: -
j_call: TRBJ1-5
cdr3_nt: TGCAGTGCTGTAACAGGGTACGGGATCAATCAGCCCCAGCATTTT
cdr3_aa: CSAVTGYGINQPQHF

clone_size: few
v_call: TRBV18
d_call: -
j_call: TRBJ1-6
cdr3_nt: TGTGCCAGCTCGCGACAGTCGAGCTCCTATAATTCACCCCTCCACTTT
cdr3_aa: CASSRQSSSYNSPLHF

clone_size: few
v_call: TRBV12-3/TRBV12-4
d_call: -
j_call: TRBJ2-3
cdr3_nt: TGTGCCAGCAGCATTCTCAGGGCAGATACGCAGTATTTT
cdr3_aa: CASSILRADTQYF

clone_size: many
v_call: TRBV12-3/TRBV12-4
d_call: -
j_call: TRBJ2-1
cdr3_nt: TGTGCCAGCAGTTCTCAGGGGTCCCGTTTCTACAATGAGCAGTTCTTC
cdr3_aa: CASSSQGSRFYNEQFF

clone_size: few
v_call: TRBV7-2
d_call: TRBD1
j_call: TRBJ1-5
cdr3_nt: TGTGCCAGCAGCTCAGGACATAAGGGACAGACCCAGCATTTT
cdr3_aa: CASSSGHKGQTQHF

clone_size: few
v_call: TRBV30
d_call: -
j_call: TRBJ1-2
cdr3_nt: TGTGCCTGGACTGACACCAACTATGGCTACACCTTC
cdr3_aa: CAWTDTNYGYTF

clone_size: few
v_call: TRBV3-1
d_call: -
j_call: TRBJ1-2
cdr3_nt: TGTGCCAGCAGCCAAGCGCGTATCTATGGCTACACCTTC
cdr3_aa: CASSQARIYGYTF

clone_size: many
v_call: TRBV11-2
d_call: TRBD1
j_call: TRBJ1-2
cdr3_nt: TGTGCCAGCAGCCTAGTCCCCCTTAGGGAAGGGGGCTCCGGCTACACCTTC
cdr3_aa: CASSLVPLREGGSGYTF

clone_size: many
v_call: TRBV15
d_call: -
j_call: TRBJ1-6
cdr3_nt: TGTGCCACCAGCAGAGAAGTTATATCACCCCTCCACTTT
cdr3_aa: CATSREVISPLHF

clone_size: -
v_call: TRBV28
d_call: -
j_call: TRBJ2-4
cdr3_nt: TGTGCCAGCGGCCGGCACAGTGGGGCGAACATTCAGTACTTC
cdr3_aa: CASGRHSGANIQYF

clone_size: many
v_call: TRBV7-8
d_call: TRBD2
j_call: TRBJ2-1
cdr3_nt: TGTGCCAGCAGCTTAGTGCTAGCGGGGGGGCTTGCTTATGAGCAGTTCTTC
cdr3_aa: CASSLVLAGGLAYEQFF

clone_size: many
v_call: TRBV20-1
d_call: TRBD1
j_call: TRBJ2-4
cdr3_nt: TGCAGTGCCCGACAGGGTGGTGAAGCCAAAAACATTCAGTACTTC
cdr3_aa: CSARQGGEAKNIQYF

clone_size: -
v_call: TRBV5-7
d_call: TRBD1
j_call: TRBJ2-2
cdr3_nt: TGTGCCAGCAGCTTCCGGGACAGGCCGAACACCGGGGAGCTGTTTTTT
cdr3_aa: CASSFRDRPNTGELFF

clone_size: many
v_call: TRBV18
d_call: -
j_call: TRBJ2-7
cdr3_nt: TGTGCCAGCTCGCCTACTCTGTCCCCCTACGAGCAGTACTTC
cdr3_aa: CASSPTLSPYEQYF

clone_size: -
v_call: TRBV3-1
d_call: -
j_call: TRBJ2-1
cdr3_nt: TGTGCCAGCAGCCAGGGGACCCATCCGTATGAGCAGTTCTTC
cdr3_aa: CASSQGTHPYEQFF

clone_size: few
v_call: TRBV20-1
d_call: TRBD1
j_call: TRBJ1-2
cdr3_nt: TGCAGTGCTAGTGGACAGGGAGAATTGGGGGGCTACACCTTC
cdr3_aa: CSASGQGELGGYTF

clone_size: many
v_call: TRBV29-1
d_call: TRBD1
j_call: TRBJ1-2
cdr3_nt: TGCAGCGATCGACAGGGGGGCTATGGCTACACCTTC
cdr3_aa: CSDRQGGYGYTF

clone_size: -
v_call: TRBV18
d_call: TRBD1
j_call: TRBJ2-3
cdr3_nt: TGTGCCAGCTCACCCCGGGACAGGGGAAGCACAAATACGCAGTATTTT
cdr3_aa: CASSPRDRGSTNTQYF

clone_size: many
v_call: TRBV24-1
d_call: -
j_call: TRBJ2-1
cdr3_nt: TGTGCCACCAGTGTTGAAGAATCGAGGGGATGCCACAGTCCTATGGATGAGCAGTTCTTC
cdr3_aa: CATSVEESRGCHSPMDEQFF

clone_size: many
v_call: TRBV5-1
d_call: -
j_call: TRBJ2-1
cdr3_nt: TGCGCCAGCACAAATACAGGGTCCGCTGAGCAGTTCTTC
cdr3_aa: CASTNTGSAEQFF

clone_size: -
v_call: TRBV20-1
d_call: -
j_call: TRBJ2-3
cdr3_nt: TGCAGTGCTGGAGATCAGGGCAGACGCACAGATACGCAGTATTTT
cdr3_aa: CSAGDQGRRTDTQYF

clone_size: -
v_call: TRBV6-5
d_call: -
j_call: TRBJ2-2
cdr3_nt: TGTGCCAGCAAGAGAGGGGACATTATCGCCGGGGAGCTGTTTTTT
cdr3_aa: CASKRGDIIAGELFF

clone_size: few
v_call: TRBV11-2
d_call: TRBD1
j_call: TRBJ2-7
cdr3_nt: TGTGCCAGCAGCTCCCGGGACAGGGGACTCTATGAGCAGTACTTC
cdr3_aa: CASSSRDRGLYEQYF

clone_size: -
v_call: TRBV6-2/TRBV6-3
d_call: -
j_call: TRBJ1-2
cdr3_nt: TGTGCCAGCAGTTACGCGGGACATCCATATGGCTACACCTTC
cdr3_aa: CASSYAGHPYGYTF

clone_size: many
v_call: TRBV7-9
d_call: TRBD2
j_call: TRBJ2-5
cdr3_nt: TGTGCCAGCAGCTTAACTAGCGGGGGGGCTGGGGAGACCCAGTACTTC
cdr3_aa: CASSLTSGGAGETQYF

clone_size: few
v_call: TRBV19
d_call: -
j_call: TRBJ2-6
cdr3_nt: TGTGCCAGTAAACTCTCTGGGGCCAACGTCCTGACTTTC
cdr3_aa: CASKLSGANVLTF

clone_size: -
v_call: TRBV2
d_call: -
j_call: TRBJ2-4
cdr3_nt: TGTGCCAGCAGTAAAAGTCGGCTGGGGCTCAAAAACATTCAGTACTTC
cdr3_aa: CASSKSRLGLKNIQYF

clone_size: few
v_call: TRBV9
d_call: TRBD1
j_call: TRBJ2-7
cdr3_nt: TGTGCCAGCAGCGTAGGGGACAGCACTTTCTACAATGAGCAGTACTTC
cdr3_aa: CASSVGDSTFYNEQYF

clone_size: many
v_call: TRBV7-2
d_call: -
j_call: TRBJ2-3
cdr3_nt: TGTGCCAGCAGCTTAGAGGGCAGGGAAGCAGATACGCAGTATTTT
cdr3_aa: CASSLEGREADTQYF

clone_size: few
v_call: TRBV7-6
d_call: -
j_call: TRBJ1-1
cdr3_nt: TGTGCCAGCAGCTCTCCTCAGGGGTTGAACACTGAAGCTTTCTTT
cdr3_aa: CASSSPQGLNTEAFF

clone_size: -
v_call: TRBV5-5
d_call: TRBD1
j_call: TRBJ1-2
cdr3_nt: TGTGCCAGCAGTCTGCCCCGACAGGGGTACTATGGCTACACCTTC
cdr3_aa: CASSLPRQGYYGYTF

clone_size: many
v_call: TRBV4-2
d_call: -
j_call: TRBJ1-2
cdr3_nt: TGTGCCAGCAGCACCGTCTCAACCCTACTATTTGGCTACACCTTC
cdr3_aa: CASSTVSTLLFGYTF

clone_size: -
v_call: TRBV5-1
d_call: -
j_call: TRBJ2-6
cdr3_nt: TGCGCCAGCAGCATGCCAACGGTCTCTGGGGCCAACGTCCTGCCTTTC
cdr3_aa: CASSMPTVSGANVLPF

clone_size: many
v_call: TRBV5-1
d_call: -
j_call: TRBJ2-3
cdr3_nt: TGCGCCAGCAGCTTGGTAATTAGCACAGATACGCAGTATTTT
cdr3_aa: CASSLVISTDTQYF

clone_size: -
v_call: TRBV20-1
d_call: -
j_call: TRBJ2-5
cdr3_nt: TGCAGTGCTAGAGTTACTGAAACCCCAGAGACCCAGTACTTC
cdr3_aa: CSARVTETPETQYF

clone_size: once
v_call: TRBV7-2
d_call: TRBD2
j_call: TRBJ2-5
cdr3_nt: TGTGCCAGCAGCCCACGCCGACTAGCGGAAGAGGCCCAGTACTTC
cdr3_aa: CASSPRRLAEEAQYF

clone_size: many
v_call: TRBV20-1
d_call: -
j_call: TRBJ2-1
cdr3_nt: TGCAGTGCTACCGTAGGACCCTACAATGAGCAGTTCTTC
cdr3_aa: CSATVGPYNEQFF

clone_size: -
v_call: TRBV7-2
d_call: TRBD2
j_call: TRBJ2-2
cdr3_nt: TGTGCCAGCAGCTTAGAACTCTCGGCGGGGGGGAACACCGGGGAGCGGTTTTTT
cdr3_aa: CASSLELSAGGNTGERFF

clone_size: few
v_call: TRBV18
d_call: -
j_call: TRBJ2-1
cdr3_nt: TGTGCCAGCTCCCGCACCCCTCGTAATGAGCAGTTCTTC
cdr3_aa: CASSRTPRNEQFF

clone_size: many
v_call: TRBV12-3/TRBV12-4
d_call: -
j_call: TRBJ2-7
cdr3_nt: TGTGCCAGCAGTCCCACTAGGTTCCCCAATTCCTACGAGCAGTACTTC
cdr3_aa: CASSPTRFPNSYEQYF